Here is one T cell receptor (beta chain) with its context. Its antigen is still unknown. V dropped 4 bases and J dropped 2; count of bases not matched to a gene: 7. Per the germline V gene, CDR1 is SGHNT and CDR2 is YYREEE (reference sequence). CDR3 length equals 17 residues. This sample stems from a study of cytomegalovirus exposure and HLA in healthy donors. Findings of the study overall: HLA alleles were associated with 15,000 to 20,000 TCR beta sequences in a later analysis at 0.05 false discovery rate. The dataset shows that most TCR sequences were rare, while some public TCRs occurred in many donors.

Healthy bone marrow donors made up the donors. The PCR contained 60 Vbeta and 13 Jbeta primers. Clones were read by immunoSEQ multiplex PCR, and TCRdb kept only the in-frame ones, dropping some. The table shows some 120,000 clones, with 80% to 90% occurring only once. Sequenced material: PBMCs. This receptor was identified in a woman under 30 in good health and CMV-seropositive. The chain has TRBV5-4 and TRBJ2-2; 11 bases match TRBD1. The CDR3 region is CASSEGQGGLNTGELFF. The CDR3 region has the DNA TGTGCCAGCAGCGAGGGACAGGGGGGACTCAACACCGGGGAGCTGTTTTTT.